Below are 31 T cell receptor beta chains sequenced from a single sample in a study of T cell responses to AZD1222 COVID-19 vaccine. Generated by immunoSEQ multiplex PCR, the TCRdb table keeps only in-frame clones and is missing some. Of around 140,000 clones in the sample, approximately 90% are singletons; the top ten hold roughly 4.7%. The sequences come from peripheral blood, collected on day 0 of AZD1222 vaccination. These receptors were collected from an adult in good health.

This clone was recorded only once. The V call is TRBV7-9, the J call TRBJ2-1; D remains unclear. The CDR3 length is 13 residues. The germline gives CDR1 SEHNR, CDR2 FQNEAQ (reference sequence). V was cut by 0 bases and J by 10 bases, with 10 bases left in between. The CDR3 here is CASSLARAGEQFF. In DNA form, the CDR3 reads TGTGCCAGCAGCTTAGCGCGAGCCGGGGAGCAGTTCTTC. Complete variable domain (other parts from reference TRBV7-9 and TRBJ2-1): DTGVSQNPRHKITKRGQNVTFRCDPISEHNRLYWYRQTLGQGPEFLTYFQNEAQLEKSRLLSDRFSAERPKGSFSTLEIQRTEQGDSAMYLCASSLARAGEQFFGPGTRLTVL.

This clone was observed a few times. The chain recombines TRBV6-6 with TRBJ2-7, with 8 bases matching TRBD1. Trimming at V came to 0 bases and at J to 4 bases, leaving 5 bases not matched to a gene. Germline V gives CDR1 MNHNY, CDR2 SVGAGI (reference sequence). The CDR3 covers 15 residues. In nucleotides, the CDR3 is TGTGCCAGCAGTTACTCTGGGACAGGTGGGTACGAGCAGTACTTC. As protein: CASSYSGTGGYEQYF.

V and J are TRBV7-2 and TRBJ1-2; 10 bases fit TRBD1. CDR3 size: 19 residues. Germline loops: CDR1 SGHTA, CDR2 FQGNSA. V lost 1 base, J lost 6 bases, and 17 bases stayed unmatched. CDR3 sequence: CASSLEVTTLTGGADGYTF. CDR3 nucleotides: TGTGCCAGCAGCTTAGAAGTAACGACCCTGACAGGGGGCGCCGATGGCTACACCTTC.

The chain joins TRBV7-2 to TRBJ2-2, with D tentatively TRBD2 (6 bases). CDR1 and CDR2 (germline): SGHTA, FQGNSA. Trimming left V 5 bases short and J 2 bases short, with 9 bases between. The CDR3 runs 14 residues. The DNA of the CDR3 is TGTGCCAGCAGCCGGGACTTTAACACCGGGGAGCTGTTTTTT. This codes for CASSRDFNTGELFF.

The gene calls are TRBV7-9 and TRBJ1-1; D perhaps matches TRBD1 (5 bases). V was clipped by 5 bases and J by 1 base, with 17 bases between them. This CDR3 is 16 amino acids long. Germline CDR1 reads SEHNR; CDR2 reads FQNEAQ (reference sequence). Written as DNA, the CDR3 is TGTGCCAGCAGCGCACGGGGTCTTAGGGGGAACACTGAAGCTTTCTTT. It is translated as CASSARGLRGNTEAFF.

This clone appeared a single time. The chain couples TRBV6-5 to TRBJ2-7; 9 nucleotides align to TRBD2. Germline V gives CDR1 MNHEY, CDR2 SVGAGI. The ends lost 6 bases at V and 3 bases at J; junction bases unmatched: 9. The CDR3 is made up of 15 amino acids. The CDR3 spells CASSSIGLANYEQYF. DNA for the CDR3: TGTGCCAGCAGCTCCATCGGACTAGCGAACTACGAGCAGTACTTC.

This clone was recorded only once. The chain recombines TRBV28 with TRBJ1-4; 9 bases map to TRBD1. CDR3 length equals 14 residues. V dropped 2 bases and J dropped 7; count of bases not matched to a gene: 2. Germline V gene data show CDR1 as MDHEN and CDR2 as SYDVKM. The CDR3 loop is CASSLRDRAEKLFF. In DNA form, the CDR3 reads TGTGCCAGCAGTTTAAGGGACAGGGCTGAAAAACTGTTTTTT.

This clone was seen only a few times. DNA of the CDR3: TGTGCCAGCACCTTACCCGCTAACTATGGCTACACCTTC. This sequence encodes CASTLPANYGYTF. The chain has TRBV28 and TRBJ1-2; D not resolved. The CDR3 consists of 13 residues. CDR1 and CDR2 from the germline V gene are MDHEN and SYDVKM. V shed 7 bases and J shed 0 bases, with 9 bases lying between them.

This chain links TRBV9 with TRBJ1-3, with D possibly TRBD1 on 5 matching bases. Looked up from germline, CDR1 is SGDLS and CDR2 is YYNGEE. The CDR3 sequence is 15 residues long. V shed 0 bases and J shed 4 bases, with 11 bases lying between them. DNA of the CDR3: TGTGCCAGCAGCGTAGTTTCAGGGTCAGGAAACACCATATATTTT. It is translated as CASSVVSGSGNTIYF.

The rearrangement uses TRBV6-5 and TRBJ2-7, with D perhaps matching TRBD1 (5 bases). V shed 11 bases and J shed 2 bases, with 22 bases lying between them. Germline V gene lookup returns CDR1 MNHEY and CDR2 SVGAGI. The length of the CDR3 is 15 residues. The CDR3 protein is CAGKSNRTSAYEQYF. The CDR3 nucleotides read TGTGCCGGTAAATCAAATAGGACATCAGCCTACGAGCAGTACTTC.

V is TRBV4-3 and J is TRBJ1-1; D is undetermined. CDR3 length equals 14 residues. Germline CDR1 and CDR2: LGHNA and YSLEER. Trimming took off 0 bases at V and 7 bases at J, with 12 bases between the two ends. The CDR3 DNA is TGCGCCAGCAGCCAAGATATTGGGAACTATGAAGCTTTCTTT. Its protein is CASSQDIGNYEAFF.

The chain is built from TRBV6-5 and TRBJ2-1; 8 nucleotides agree with TRBD2. This CDR3 contains 16 residues. The junction had 5 bases not matched to a gene; V was cut back by 2 bases and J by 2 bases. The V gene's germline CDR1 is MNHEY and CDR2 SVGAGI. CDR3 DNA sequence: TGTGCCAGCAGTTACCTAGGCGGGAGGACCTACAATGAGCAGTTCTTC. Translation gives CASSYLGGRTYNEQFF.

The chain has TRBV11-2 and TRBJ2-3; D may correspond to TRBD1 or TRBD2 (5 bases each). The CDR3 contains 16 residues. From germline, CDR1 is SGHAT and CDR2 FQNNGV. V was clipped by 1 base and J by 1 base, with 12 bases between them. The CDR3 reads CASSLAGQVGTDTQYF. Here the CDR3 DNA reads TGTGCCAGCAGCTTAGCGGGGCAGGTTGGCACAGATACGCAGTATTTT.

J is TRBJ2-7 and V is TRBV27; no reliable D call. Trimming stripped 3 bases from V and 2 bases from J, with 11 bases between. Germline loops: CDR1 MNHEY, CDR2 SMNVEV (reference sequence). The CDR3 sequence is 14 residues long. The CDR3 DNA reads TGTGCCAGCAGTTTTCGTAAGTACCCCTACGAGCAGTACTTC. It specifies CASSFRKYPYEQYF.

The chain uses TRBV29-1 and TRBJ1-2; no clear D. The CDR3 is 11 amino acids. Trimming took off 1 base at V and 8 bases at J, with 8 bases between the two ends. The germline CDR1 and CDR2 sequences are SQVTM and ANQGSEA. The CDR3 DNA follows: TGCAGCGTTGAAGCCGGAGGGGGCTACACCTTC. As protein: CSVEAGGGYTF.

The chain couples TRBV24-1 to TRBJ1-3, with 7 bases identical to TRBD1. CDR1 is KGHDR and CDR2 is SFDVKD in the germline V gene. CDR3 length: 16 amino acids. Unmatched junction bases numbered 6, after V lost 3 bases and J lost 2 bases. The CDR3 sequence: CATSDATGEAGNTIYF. The CDR3 DNA reads as TGTGCCACCAGTGATGCCACAGGGGAAGCTGGAAACACCATATATTTT.

V and J are TRBV23-1 and TRBJ1-3; D gene uncertain. TRBV23-1 is sorted into the ORF group, with uncertain function. The V and J ends lost 3 bases and 0 bases respectively, with 18 bases between them. The CDR3 extends over 18 amino acids. DNA for the CDR3: TGCGCCAGCAGTCATCCGCAACAGAGACCGGTCTCTGGAAACACCATATATTTT. This translates into CASSHPQQRPVSGNTIYF.

V usage is TRBV7-2 and J usage is TRBJ2-4; D is unresolved. Trimming shortened V by 4 bases and J by 0 bases, and 10 bases separated the two germline ends. CDR3 length: 15 residues. Germline values: CDR1 SGHTA, CDR2 FQGNSA. The CDR3 DNA follows: TGTGCCAGCAGCTCTATGACCTTAGCCAAAAACATTCAGTACTTC. This sequence encodes CASSSMTLAKNIQYF.

The sample holds a few counts of this clone. The V gene is TRBV2, the J gene TRBJ2-7, with 12 positions matching TRBD1. Trimming took 5 bases from V and 7 from J; bases not matched to a gene: 12. Germline-derived CDR1 and CDR2 are SNHLY and FYNNEI. The CDR3 totals 16 residues. The CDR3 coding sequence is TGTGCCAGCAGTTCCGGGACAGGGGGCATATTGAGGGAGCAGTACTTC. This translates into CASSSGTGGILREQYF.

The chain employs TRBV9 and TRBJ1-6; 8 nucleotides agree with TRBD1. The J segment lost 10 bases and the V segment lost 3 bases, leaving 9 bases of the junction unmatched. Germline CDR1 and CDR2: SGDLS and YYNGEE. The CDR3 spans 15 residues. The CDR3 reads CASSGPTGAGSPLHF. CDR3 coding DNA: TGTGCCAGCAGCGGGCCGACAGGGGCGGGGTCACCCCTCCACTTT.

The rearrangement links TRBV2 to TRBJ2-7; D uncertain. This CDR3 is 12 amino acids long. Germline V lookup: CDR1 SNHLY, CDR2 FYNNEI. Trimming shortened V by 3 bases and J by 6 bases, and 9 bases separated the two germline ends. The CDR3 spells CASSEFVGEQYF. In DNA, the CDR3 is TGTGCCAGCAGTGAGTTTGTTGGCGAGCAGTACTTC. Complete variable domain (other parts from reference TRBV2 and TRBJ2-7): EPEVTQTPSHQVTQMGQEVILRCVPISNHLYFYWYRQILGQKVEFLVSFYNNEISEKSEIFDDQFSVERPDGSNFTLKIRSTKLEDSAMYFCASSEFVGEQYFGPGTRLTVT.

This chain joins TRBV10-3 and TRBJ2-5; TRBD1 is a possible D gene (6 bases). Per germline, CDR1 ENHRY and CDR2 SYGVKD. With 3 bases removed from V and 3 bases from J, the gap between germline ends came to 17 bases. This CDR3 contains 16 residues. In DNA form, the CDR3 reads TGTGCCATCAGTGACCCACAGGGTTTGAGCGAAGAGACCCAGTACTTC. Translation: CAISDPQGLSEETQYF.

This chain links TRBV2 with TRBJ2-3; TRBD2 agrees at 9 bases. The CDR3 has 15 amino acids. Germline CDR1 is SNHLY and CDR2 is FYNNEI. V was clipped by 9 bases and J by 1 base; unmatched bases: 8. CDR3 sequence reads: CASLTRLAGTDTQYF. CDR3 in DNA: TGTGCCAGTCTTACCCGACTAGCGGGCACAGATACGCAGTATTTT.

J is TRBJ2-2 and V is TRBV4-3; no firm D call. In germline, CDR1 is LGHNA, CDR2 YSLEER. The ends were cut back, 2 bases at V and 7 bases at J, with 5 bases in the middle. This CDR3 region has 12 residues. For the CDR3, the DNA is TGCGCCAGCAGCCAAATTGGCGGGGAGCTGTTTTTT. It translates to CASSQIGGELFF.

The chain recombines TRBV19 with TRBJ1-3; D gene uncertain. This CDR3 has 14 residues. Germline values: CDR1 LNHDA, CDR2 SQIVND (reference sequence). V was clipped by 7 bases and J by 2 bases, with 12 bases between them. CDR3 sequence (DNA): TGTGCCAGTAAAGAGGCGGCTACTGGAAACACCATATATTTT. Protein: CASKEAATGNTIYF.

The chain's CDR3 is CASSLGAFGANVLTF. CDR3 nucleotides: TGTGCCAGCAGCTTGGGTGCTTTTGGGGCCAACGTCCTGACTTTC. The chain combines TRBV7-2 with TRBJ2-6; the D is unclear. Germline V gene data show CDR1 as SGHTA and CDR2 as FQGNSA. This CDR3 has 15 amino acids. Trimming took off 3 bases at V and 3 bases at J, with 9 bases between the two ends.

The gene calls are TRBV15 and TRBJ1-2; D is unclear. V lost 5 bases to trimming and J lost 8 bases, with 24 bases between them. This CDR3 is built from 16 residues. The germline CDR1 and CDR2 sequences are LNHNV and YYDKDF (reference sequence). Here the CDR3 DNA reads TGTGCCACCAGCGCCCGGACCCCTGTGGATAAAGCGGGCTACACCTTC. It is translated as CATSARTPVDKAGYTF.

The chain joins TRBV15 to TRBJ2-7; 7 nucleotides match TRBD2. The CDR3 sequence is 16 residues long. V gave up 0 bases and J gave up 5 bases; unmatched junction bases: 10. CDR1 and CDR2 (germline): LNHNV, YYDKDF (reference sequence). CDR3 region: CATSRDPAGVGNEQYF. In DNA, the CDR3 is TGTGCCACCAGCAGAGACCCTGCGGGAGTGGGCAACGAGCAGTACTTC.

The chain combines TRBV7-9 with TRBJ1-1; TRBD1 might be the D (6 bases). V gave up 3 bases and J gave up 5 bases, with 13 bases separating them. Germline-derived CDR1 and CDR2 are SEHNR and FQNEAQ (reference sequence). This CDR3 spans 14 amino acids. The CDR3 loop is CASSFRGLGTEAFF. CDR3 nucleotide sequence: TGTGCCAGCAGCTTCAGGGGTCTCGGGACTGAAGCTTTCTTT.

V gene TRBV24-1 combines with J gene TRBJ2-7; no clear D. The CDR3 spans 13 residues. Germline V lookup: CDR1 KGHDR, CDR2 SFDVKD. V was shortened by 4 bases and J by 4 bases, with 10 bases between the two germline ends. The CDR3 region has the DNA TGTGCCACCAGTGACCCCAGCAGGTACGAGCAGTACTTC. This encodes CATSDPSRYEQYF.

CDR3 in amino acids: CASSLPNSPLHF. In DNA, the CDR3 is TGTGCCAGCAGCCTTCCCAATTCACCCCTCCACTTT. The chain is built from TRBV7-2 and TRBJ1-6; D remains unclear. Germline V gene lookup returns CDR1 SGHTA and CDR2 FQGNSA. The CDR3 loop spans 12 amino acids. Trimming cost V 5 bases and J 7 bases, with 6 bases left between them.